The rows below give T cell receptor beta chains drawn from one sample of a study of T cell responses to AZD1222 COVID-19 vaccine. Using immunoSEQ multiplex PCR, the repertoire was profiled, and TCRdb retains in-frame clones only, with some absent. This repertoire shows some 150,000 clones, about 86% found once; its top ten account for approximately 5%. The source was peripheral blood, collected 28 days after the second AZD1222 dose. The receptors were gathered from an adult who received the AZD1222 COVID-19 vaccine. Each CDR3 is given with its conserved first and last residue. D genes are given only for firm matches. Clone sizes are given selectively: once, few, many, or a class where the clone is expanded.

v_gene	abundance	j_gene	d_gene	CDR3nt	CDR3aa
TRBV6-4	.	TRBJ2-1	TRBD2	TGTGCCAGCAGTGAGTCTCCTACTAGCGGGCCAAACAATGAGCAGTTCTTC	CASSESPTSGPNNEQFF
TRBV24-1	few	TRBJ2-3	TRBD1	TGTGCCACCAGTGATTCTAAACCGGGACAGGGGAGAGATACGCAGTATTTT	CATSDSKPGQGRDTQYF
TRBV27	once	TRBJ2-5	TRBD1	TGTGCCAGCAGATCAACAGGGGGAGCTGTTATGGCCCAGTACTTC	CASRSTGGAVMAQYF
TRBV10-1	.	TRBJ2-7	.	TGCGCCAGCAGTCCTCGCGAAACGTTCAGCTCCTACGAGCAGTACTTC	CASSPRETFSSYEQYF
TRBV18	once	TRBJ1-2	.	TGTGCCAGCTCACCTTCCGGGAATGGCTACACCTTC	CASSPSGNGYTF
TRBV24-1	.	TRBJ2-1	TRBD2	TGTGCCACCAGTGCCAACGTCCGGGGGGACAATGAGCAGTTCTTC	CATSANVRGDNEQFF
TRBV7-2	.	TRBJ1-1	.	TGTGCCAGCAGCCAGATATCCGACACTGAAGCTTTCTTT	CASSQISDTEAFF
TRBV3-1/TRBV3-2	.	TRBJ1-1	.	TGTGCCAGCAGCCAAAGGGTGAACACTGAAGCTTTCTTT	CASSQRVNTEAFF
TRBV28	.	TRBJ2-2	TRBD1	TGTGCCAGCAGTTCCCACATCCGGACAGGGGAGTATTCCGTCAACACCGGGGAGCTGTTTTTT	CASSSHIRTGEYSVNTGELFF
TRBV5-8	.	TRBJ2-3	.	TGTGCCAGCAGCTTGGGGCAGGACACAGATACGCAGTATTTT	CASSLGQDTDTQYF
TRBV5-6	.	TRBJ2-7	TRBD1	TGTGCCAGCAGCCTGTTAGGAGGACAGGGGGCTTACGAGCAGTACTTC	CASSLLGGQGAYEQYF
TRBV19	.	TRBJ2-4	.	TGTGCCAGTAGTATGCCCCCTGGCAGGAGGGGGCAAAACATTCAGTACTTC	CASSMPPGRRGQNIQYF
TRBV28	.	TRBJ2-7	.	TGTGCCAGCAAGACAGCTTACGAGCAGTACTTC	CASKTAYEQYF
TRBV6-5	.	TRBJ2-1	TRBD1	TGTGCCAGCAGTCCTCGGACAGGGGGCCTCAATGAGCAGTTCTTC	CASSPRTGGLNEQFF
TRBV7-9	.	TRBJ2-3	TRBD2	TGTGCCAGCAGCTTATTTGTCGGGGGGGGGCGAGTCCCCGGAGATACGCAGTATTTT	CASSLFVGGGRVPGDTQYF
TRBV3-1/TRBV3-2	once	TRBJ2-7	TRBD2	TGTGCCAGCAGCCAGGGAGGCCCCTGGGCTAGCGGGGGGGACGAGCAGTACTTC	CASSQGGPWASGGDEQYF
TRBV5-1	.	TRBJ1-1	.	TGCGCCAGCAGCTTGGAGAGGACTGAAGCTTTCTTT	CASSLERTEAFF
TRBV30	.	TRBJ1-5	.	TGTGCCTGGACCCGGGACAGCAATCAGCCCCAGCATTTT	CAWTRDSNQPQHF
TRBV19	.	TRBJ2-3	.	TGTGCCAGCCTGGCGCACTTCTTCACAGATACGCAGTATTTT	CASLAHFFTDTQYF
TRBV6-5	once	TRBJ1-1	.	TGTGCCAGCAGCTCACCCAGGACTGTGGAAGCTTTCTTT	CASSSPRTVEAFF
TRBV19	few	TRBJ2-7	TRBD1	TGTGCCAGTACGGGTCAGGGGGAGACCTACGAGCAGTACTTC	CASTGQGETYEQYF
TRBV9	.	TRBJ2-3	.	TGTGCCAGCAGCGCATGGGACGAAGATACGCAGTATTTT	CASSAWDEDTQYF
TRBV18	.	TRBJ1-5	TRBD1	TGTGCCAGCTCACCTCCGGGAGGGGGCGATCAGCCCCAGCATTTT	CASSPPGGGDQPQHF
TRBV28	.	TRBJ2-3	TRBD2	TGTGCCAGCAGAAAGGGGCTCAAACCTCGACTAGCGGGGGGGCCCTTCACAGATACGCAGTATTTT	CASRKGLKPRLAGGPFTDTQYF
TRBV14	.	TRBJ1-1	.	TGTGCCAGCACAAGAACAATGAACAGTGAAGCTTTCTTT	CASTRTMNSEAFF
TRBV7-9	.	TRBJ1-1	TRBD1	TGTGCCAGCAGTCAGACAGGGAAAGAACCTGAAGCTTTCTTT	CASSQTGKEPEAFF
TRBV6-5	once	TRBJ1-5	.	TGTGCCAGCATGGGGGGGGAGGGCTGGAATCAGCCCCAGCATTTT	CASMGGEGWNQPQHF
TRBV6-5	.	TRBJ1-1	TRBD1	TGTGCCAGCGGACCCCAGGGGGGGGTGGGCACTGAAGCTTTCTTT	CASGPQGGVGTEAFF
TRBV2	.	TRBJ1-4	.	TGTGCCGCGATGCGCGGGGGGAACGAAAAACTGTTTTTT	CAAMRGGNEKLFF
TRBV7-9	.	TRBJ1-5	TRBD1	TGTGCCAGCAGCTTAAATTCTGGGACAGCAGGTTTTCAGCCCCAGCATTTT	CASSLNSGTAGFQPQHF
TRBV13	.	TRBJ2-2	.	TGTGCCAGCAGCTTAGGCCAGGGCACCGGGGAGCTGTTTTTT	CASSLGQGTGELFF
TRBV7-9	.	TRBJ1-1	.	TGTGCCAGCAGCTTCCCTCCAGTGAACACTGAAGCTTTCTTT	CASSFPPVNTEAFF
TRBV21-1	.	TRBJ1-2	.	TGTGCCAGCAGCAAGAGTAGGGGAGGCTATGGCTACACCTTC	CASSKSRGGYGYTF
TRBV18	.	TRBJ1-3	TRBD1	TGTGCCAGCTCACCAGCGACAGGGGGAAACACCATATATTTT	CASSPATGGNTIYF
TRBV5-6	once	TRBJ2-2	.	TGTGCCAGCAGCTTGGTCGCGGGGACCGGGGAGCTGTTTTTT	CASSLVAGTGELFF
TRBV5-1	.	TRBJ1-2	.	TGCGCCAGCAGCCGCGGCGGAGGGGCGGATGGCTACACCTTC	CASSRGGGADGYTF
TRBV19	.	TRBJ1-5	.	TGTGCCAGTAGTCTGGCATCGGCTGGGAGCAATCAGCCCCAGCATTTT	CASSLASAGSNQPQHF
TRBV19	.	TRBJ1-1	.	TGTGCCAGTAGTACCCAGGGCCCTGAAGCTTTCTTT	CASSTQGPEAFF